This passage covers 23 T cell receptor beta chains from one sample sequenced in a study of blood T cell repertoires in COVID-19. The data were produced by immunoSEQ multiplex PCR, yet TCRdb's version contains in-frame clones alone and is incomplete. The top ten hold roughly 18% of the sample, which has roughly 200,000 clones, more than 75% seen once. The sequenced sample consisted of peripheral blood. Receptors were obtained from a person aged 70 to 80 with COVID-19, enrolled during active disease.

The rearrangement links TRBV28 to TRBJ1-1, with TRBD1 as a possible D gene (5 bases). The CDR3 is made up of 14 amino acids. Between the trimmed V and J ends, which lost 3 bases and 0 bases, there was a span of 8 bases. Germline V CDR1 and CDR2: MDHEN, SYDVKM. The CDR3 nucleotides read TGTGCCAGCAGTTTGGGGGGACTGAACACTGAAGCTTTCTTT. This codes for CASSLGGLNTEAFF. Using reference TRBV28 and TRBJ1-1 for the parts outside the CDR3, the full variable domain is DVKVTQSSRYLVKRTGEKVFLECVQDMDHENMFWYRQDPGLGLRLIYFSYDVKMKEKGDIPEGYSVSREKKERFSLILESASTNQTSMYLCASSLGGLNTEAFFGQGTRLTVV.

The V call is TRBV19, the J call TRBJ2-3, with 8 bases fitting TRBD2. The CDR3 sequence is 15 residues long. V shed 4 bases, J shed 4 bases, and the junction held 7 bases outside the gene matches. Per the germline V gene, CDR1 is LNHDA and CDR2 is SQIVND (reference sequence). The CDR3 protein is CASSSGGRLSDTQYF. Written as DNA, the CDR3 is TGTGCCAGTAGTAGTGGCGGGAGGTTGTCAGATACGCAGTATTTT.

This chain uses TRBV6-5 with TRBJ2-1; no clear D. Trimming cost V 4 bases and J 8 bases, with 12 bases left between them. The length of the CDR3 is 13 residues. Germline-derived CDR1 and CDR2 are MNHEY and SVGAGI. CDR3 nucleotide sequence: TGTGCCAGCAGTTTCTACCGACTGGATGAGCAGTTCTTC. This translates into CASSFYRLDEQFF.

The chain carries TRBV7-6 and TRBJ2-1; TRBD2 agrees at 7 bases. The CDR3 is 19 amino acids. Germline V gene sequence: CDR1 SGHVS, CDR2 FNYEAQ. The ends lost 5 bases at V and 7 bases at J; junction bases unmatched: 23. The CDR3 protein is CASSPTLGEGRLEVNEQFF. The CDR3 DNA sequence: TGTGCCAGCAGCCCCACCCTCGGGGAGGGACGGCTCGAGGTTAATGAGCAGTTCTTC.

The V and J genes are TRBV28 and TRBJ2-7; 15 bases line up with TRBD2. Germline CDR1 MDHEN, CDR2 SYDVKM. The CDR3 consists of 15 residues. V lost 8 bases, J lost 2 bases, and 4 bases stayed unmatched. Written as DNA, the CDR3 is TGTGCCAGCGGACTAGCGGGAGGGCCAACCTACGAGCAGTACTTC. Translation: CASGLAGGPTYEQYF.

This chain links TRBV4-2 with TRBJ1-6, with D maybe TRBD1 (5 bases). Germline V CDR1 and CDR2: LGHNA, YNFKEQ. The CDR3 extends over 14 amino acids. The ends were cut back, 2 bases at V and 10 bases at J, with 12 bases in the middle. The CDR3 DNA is TGTGCCAGCAGCCAAACGATGCAGGGCTCACCCCTCCACTTT. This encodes CASSQTMQGSPLHF.

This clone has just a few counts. CDR3: CASSYSEQRRDGYTF. The CDR3 region has the DNA TGTGCCAGCAGTTACAGCGAGCAGAGGCGGGATGGCTACACCTTC. This rearrangement joins TRBV6-2 or TRBV6-3 to TRBJ1-2; the D is unclear. The CDR3 contains 15 residues. Germline CDR1 MNHEY, CDR2 SVGEGT. V was pared by 2 bases and J by 6 bases, with 16 bases between.

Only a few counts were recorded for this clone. CDR3 residues: CASNQGAHLYEQYF. As DNA, the CDR3 is TGTGCCAGCAACCAGGGGGCCCATCTCTACGAGCAGTACTTC. This sequence joins TRBV6-5 and TRBJ2-7, with TRBD1 identical over 8 bases. The trim removed 7 bases at V and 3 bases at J, leaving 8 bases unmatched. CDR3 size: 14 residues. Germline V gene lookup returns CDR1 MNHEY and CDR2 SVGAGI.

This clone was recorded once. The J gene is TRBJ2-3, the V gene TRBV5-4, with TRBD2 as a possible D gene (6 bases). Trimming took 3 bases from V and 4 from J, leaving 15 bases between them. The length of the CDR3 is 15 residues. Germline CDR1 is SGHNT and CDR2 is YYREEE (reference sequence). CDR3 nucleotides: TGTGCCAGCAGCTGGGACCGGGACTCCCCAGATACGCAGTATTTT. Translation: CASSWDRDSPDTQYF. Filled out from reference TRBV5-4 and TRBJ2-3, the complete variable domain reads ETGVTQSPTHLIKTRGQQVTLRCSSQSGHNTVSWYQQALGQGPQFIFQYYREEENGRGNFPPRFSGLQFPNYSSELNVNALELDDSALYLCASSWDRDSPDTQYFGPGTRLTVL.

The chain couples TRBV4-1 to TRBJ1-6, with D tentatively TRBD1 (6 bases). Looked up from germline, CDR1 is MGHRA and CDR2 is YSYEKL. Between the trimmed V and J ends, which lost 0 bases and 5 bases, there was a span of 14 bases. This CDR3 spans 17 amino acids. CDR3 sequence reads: CASSQEGVQGNNSPLHF. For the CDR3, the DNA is TGCGCCAGCAGCCAAGAAGGGGTCCAGGGGAATAATTCACCCCTCCACTTT.

The CDR3: CASRGQGFVSSPLHF. The CDR3 DNA reads as TGTGCCAGCAGGGGACAGGGATTCGTGTCGTCACCCCTCCACTTT. The chain joins TRBV3-1 (or the pseudogene TRBV3-2) to TRBJ1-6, with 9 bases aligning to TRBD1. The CDR3 consists of 15 residues. Looked up from germline, CDR1 is LGHDT and CDR2 is YNNKEL (reference sequence). V trimming: 6 bases; J trimming: 10 bases; junction bases outside the gene matches: 10.

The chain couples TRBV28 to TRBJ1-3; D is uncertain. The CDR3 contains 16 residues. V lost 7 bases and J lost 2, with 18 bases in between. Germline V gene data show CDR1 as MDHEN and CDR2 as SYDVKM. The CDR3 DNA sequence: TGTGCCAGCACCACCTCCGAGCTTCCTACTGGAAACACCATATATTTT. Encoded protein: CASTTSELPTGNTIYF.

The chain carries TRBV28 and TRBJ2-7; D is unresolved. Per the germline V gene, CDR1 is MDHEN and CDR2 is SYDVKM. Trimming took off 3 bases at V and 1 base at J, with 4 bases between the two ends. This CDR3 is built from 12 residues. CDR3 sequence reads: CASSFLSYEQYF. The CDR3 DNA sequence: TGTGCCAGCAGTTTTTTATCCTACGAGCAGTACTTC. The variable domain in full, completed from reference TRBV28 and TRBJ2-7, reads DVKVTQSSRYLVKRTGEKVFLECVQDMDHENMFWYRQDPGLGLRLIYFSYDVKMKEKGDIPEGYSVSREKKERFSLILESASTNQTSMYLCASSFLSYEQYFGPGTRLTVT.

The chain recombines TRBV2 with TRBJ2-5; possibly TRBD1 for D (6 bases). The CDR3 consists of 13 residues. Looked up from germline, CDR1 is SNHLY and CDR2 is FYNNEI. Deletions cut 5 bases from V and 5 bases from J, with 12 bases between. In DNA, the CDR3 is TGTGCCAGCAGTTTGTTTAGGGGGGAGACCCAGTACTTC. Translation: CASSLFRGETQYF. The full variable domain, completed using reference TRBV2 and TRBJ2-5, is EPEVTQTPSHQVTQMGQEVILRCVPISNHLYFYWYRQILGQKVEFLVSFYNNEISEKSEIFDDQFSVERPDGSNFTLKIRSTKLEDSAMYFCASSLFRGETQYFGPGTRLLVL.

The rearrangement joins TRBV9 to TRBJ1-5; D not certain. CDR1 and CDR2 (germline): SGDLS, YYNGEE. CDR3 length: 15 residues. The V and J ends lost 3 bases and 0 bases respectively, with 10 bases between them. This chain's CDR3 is CASSASLYSNQPQHF. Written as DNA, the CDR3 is TGTGCCAGCAGCGCAAGCCTGTATAGCAATCAGCCCCAGCATTTT. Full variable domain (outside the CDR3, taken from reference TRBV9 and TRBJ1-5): DSGVTQTPKHLITATGQRVTLRCSPRSGDLSVYWYQQSLDQGLQFLIQYYNGEERAKGNILERFSAQQFPDLHSELNLSSLELGDSALYFCASSASLYSNQPQHFGDGTRLSIL.

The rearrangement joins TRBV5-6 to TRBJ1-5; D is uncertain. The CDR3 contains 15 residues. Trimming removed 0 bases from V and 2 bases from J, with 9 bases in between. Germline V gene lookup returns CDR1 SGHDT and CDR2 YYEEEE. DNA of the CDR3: TGTGCCAGCAGCTTGGGCCCGGGAGGCAATCAGCCCCAGCATTTT. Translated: CASSLGPGGNQPQHF. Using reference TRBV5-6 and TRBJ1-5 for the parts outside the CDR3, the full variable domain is DAGVTQSPTHLIKTRGQQVTLRCSPKSGHDTVSWYQQALGQGPQFIFQYYEEEERQRGNFPDRFSGHQFPNYSSELNVNALLLGDSALYLCASSLGPGGNQPQHFGDGTRLSIL.

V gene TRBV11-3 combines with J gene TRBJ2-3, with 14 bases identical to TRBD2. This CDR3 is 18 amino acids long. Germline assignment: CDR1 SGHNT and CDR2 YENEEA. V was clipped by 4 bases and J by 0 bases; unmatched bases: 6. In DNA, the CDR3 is TGTGCCAGCAGCTCCCGGACTAGCGGGGGGATTAGCACAGATACGCAGTATTTT. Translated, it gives CASSSRTSGGISTDTQYF.

DNA for the CDR3: TGTGCCAGCAGCTTGGGGTCGGGACTAGCGGGGGCGATTTACAATGAGCAGTTCTTC. It codes for CASSLGSGLAGAIYNEQFF. The chain is built from TRBV5-8 and TRBJ2-1; 14 bases match TRBD2. This CDR3 has 19 amino acids. J gave up 4 bases and V 0 bases, and 9 bases lay outside the gene matches. Germline V gene lookup returns CDR1 SGHTS and CDR2 YDEGEE.

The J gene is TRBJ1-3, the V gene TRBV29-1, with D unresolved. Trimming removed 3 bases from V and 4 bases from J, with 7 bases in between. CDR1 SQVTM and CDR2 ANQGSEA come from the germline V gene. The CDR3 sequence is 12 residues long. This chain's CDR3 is CSVDLPGNTIYF. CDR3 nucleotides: TGCAGCGTTGACCTCCCGGGAAACACCATATATTTT.

The CDR3 DNA reads as TGTGCCAGCAGAACTGACAGCTACTATGGCTACACCTTC. This sequence encodes CASRTDSYYGYTF. This chain joins TRBV28 and TRBJ1-2; D is perhaps TRBD1 (5 bases). The CDR3 spans 13 residues. The germline gives CDR1 MDHEN, CDR2 SYDVKM. Trimming pared 6 bases from V and 3 bases from J, leaving 11 bases between.

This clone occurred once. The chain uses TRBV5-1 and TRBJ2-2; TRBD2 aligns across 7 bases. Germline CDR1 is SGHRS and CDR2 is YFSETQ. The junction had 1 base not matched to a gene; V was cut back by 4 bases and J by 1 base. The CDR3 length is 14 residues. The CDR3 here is CASSGGGNTGELFF. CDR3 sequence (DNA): TGCGCCAGCAGCGGCGGGGGGAACACCGGGGAGCTGTTTTTT.

The CDR3 DNA reads as TGTGCCAGCAGACACGGGACAGGGTATGGCTACACCTTC. Amino acid sequence: CASRHGTGYGYTF. The chain recombines TRBV28 with TRBJ1-2, with 9 bases fitting TRBD1. With V trimmed by 6 bases and J by 5 bases, 4 bases remained unmatched. The germline V gene encodes CDR1 MDHEN and CDR2 SYDVKM. The CDR3 loop spans 13 amino acids.

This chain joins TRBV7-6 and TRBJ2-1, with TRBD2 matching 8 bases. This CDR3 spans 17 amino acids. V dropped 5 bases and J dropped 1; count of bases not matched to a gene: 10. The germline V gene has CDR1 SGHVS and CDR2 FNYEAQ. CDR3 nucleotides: TGTGCCAGCAGCCCCTGGGAAGCGGGAGAGTCCTACAATGAGCAGTTCTTC. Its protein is CASSPWEAGESYNEQFF.